The 25 T cell receptor beta chains below come from one sample, sequenced in a study of cytomegalovirus exposure and HLA in healthy donors. In the PCR, 60 Vbeta and 13 Jbeta primers were used. Data came from immunoSEQ multiplex PCR; TCRdb stores just in-frame clones and leaves some out. This repertoire shows around 100,000 clones, around 75% found once; its top ten account for more than 0.7%. Sequences were obtained from PBMCs. The receptors derive from a young woman in good health and CMV-seronegative.

This clone was seen repeatedly, ten times or more. This sequence joins TRBV12-5 and TRBJ1-3, with D perhaps TRBD1 (6 bases). The CDR3 is 17 amino acids. CDR1 and CDR2 from the germline V gene are LGHNT and FRNRAP. V lost 0 bases to trimming and J lost 0 bases, with 12 bases between them. Here the CDR3 reads CASGLVQGASSGNTIYF. For the CDR3, the DNA is TGTGCTAGTGGTTTGGTACAGGGAGCTTCCTCTGGAAACACCATATATTTT.

The V gene is TRBV21-1, the J gene TRBJ2-5; the table names TRBD1, a call not compared with the DNA. TRBV21-1 corresponds to a pseudogene. CDR3 size: 17 residues. The CDR3 spells CASSKELIAGKGETQYF. CDR3 sequence (DNA): TGTGCCAGCAGCAAGGAACTAATAGCAGGGAAAGGAGAGACCCAGTACTTC.

The chain employs TRBV19 and TRBJ1-2, with 9 bases matching TRBD1. The CDR3 spans 14 residues. Unmatched junction bases numbered 6, after V lost 6 bases and J lost 4 bases. Germline V gene data show CDR1 as LNHDA and CDR2 as SQIVND (reference sequence). CDR3 DNA sequence: TGTGCCAGTAGCGCGGGACAGGGACTCTATGGCTACACCTTC. It specifies CASSAGQGLYGYTF.

The chain recombines TRBV9 with TRBJ2-3; TRBD2 aligns across 11 bases. The V and J ends lost 0 bases and 4 bases, in that order; junction bases with no gene match: 4. There are 16 residues in the CDR3. Germline V lookup: CDR1 SGDLS, CDR2 YYNGEE. CDR3 loop: CASSVALAGDPDTQYF. In nucleotides, the CDR3 is TGTGCCAGCAGCGTAGCACTAGCGGGGGATCCAGATACGCAGTATTTT.

This rearrangement joins TRBV7-9 to TRBJ1-1; TRBD1 agrees at 8 bases. In germline, CDR1 is SEHNR, CDR2 FQNEAQ (reference sequence). The V segment lost 2 bases and the J segment 7 bases; nucleotides outside the gene matches: 6. This CDR3 is built from 14 residues. The CDR3 is CASSLQGATVEAFF. CDR3 in DNA: TGTGCCAGCAGCTTACAGGGGGCGACCGTTGAAGCTTTCTTT.

This clone was recorded a few times. The chain joins TRBV7-9 to TRBJ1-3; no clear D gene. CDR3 length: 13 residues. Trimming stripped 5 bases from V and 2 bases from J, with 7 bases between. Germline V CDR1 and CDR2: SEHNR, FQNEAQ (reference sequence). The CDR3 DNA follows: TGTGCCAGCAGCCGGGTGACTGGAAACACCATATATTTT. Its translation is CASSRVTGNTIYF.

This CDR3 is CASSYTTGRFTEAFF. The CDR3 DNA reads as TGTGCCAGCAGTTACACGACAGGGAGGTTCACTGAAGCTTTCTTT. V gene TRBV6-5 combines with J gene TRBJ1-1; TRBD1 matches 7 bases. Germline V gives CDR1 MNHEY, CDR2 SVGAGI. The length of the CDR3 is 15 residues. V lost 2 bases, J lost 4 bases, and 7 bases stayed unmatched.

The chain links TRBV2 to TRBJ2-1; 7 nucleotides align to TRBD2. The germline CDR1 and CDR2 sequences are SNHLY and FYNNEI. The V gene end was trimmed by 6 bases and the J gene end by 9 bases; junction bases not matched to a gene: 14. This CDR3 spans 15 amino acids. The DNA of the CDR3 is TGTGCCAGCAGGCCGACTAGCCGGAGCGACGGTGAGCAGTTCTTC. Its translation: CASRPTSRSDGEQFF.

V and J are TRBV7-9 and TRBJ2-5; TRBD1 is a possible D gene (5 bases). With 4 bases removed from V and 5 bases from J, the gap between germline ends came to 17 bases. The CDR3 has 15 amino acids. Per germline, CDR1 SEHNR and CDR2 FQNEAQ (reference sequence). CDR3: CASSSRVGAGETQYF. The CDR3 bases are TGTGCCAGCAGCTCCAGGGTAGGGGCTGGGGAGACCCAGTACTTC.

The chain recombines TRBV9 with TRBJ2-2, with 7 positions matching TRBD2. CDR1 is SGDLS and CDR2 is YYNGEE in the germline V gene. Germline trimming cut 7 bases from V and 4 bases from J; bases unmatched to any gene: 4. The CDR3 loop spans 13 amino acids. DNA of the CDR3: TGTGCCAGCGGACGGGAGGTCACCGGGGAGCTGTTTTTT. The encoded protein is CASGREVTGELFF. The variable domain in full, with the rest retrieved from reference TRBV9 and TRBJ2-2, is DSGVTQTPKHLITATGQRVTLRCSPRSGDLSVYWYQQSLDQGLQFLIQYYNGEERAKGNILERFSAQQFPDLHSELNLSSLELGDSALYFCASGREVTGELFFGEGSRLTVL.

The chain couples TRBV19 to TRBJ1-2, with 8 bases that match TRBD1. Unmatched junction bases numbered 5, after V lost 11 bases and J lost 6 bases. Germline assignment: CDR1 LNHDA and CDR2 SQIVND (reference sequence). This CDR3 contains 11 residues. The CDR3 loop reads CAGWTGNGYTF. In DNA form, the CDR3 reads TGTGCCGGGTGGACAGGGAATGGCTACACCTTC.

This rearrangement joins TRBV6-1 to TRBJ1-1, with a tentative D call TRBD1 (5 bases). The germline V and J ends were trimmed by 9 bases and 1 base, with 15 bases remaining between them. The CDR3 loop spans 14 amino acids. Germline loops: CDR1 MNHNS, CDR2 SASEGT. The DNA of the CDR3 is TGTGCCAGTAAAAGGACACCTGCGAACACTGAAGCTTTCTTT. Translation: CASKRTPANTEAFF.

This chain uses TRBV29-1 with TRBJ1-1, with D perhaps TRBD1 (5 bases). The CDR3 is made up of 13 amino acids. The germline gives CDR1 SQVTM, CDR2 ANQGSEA. The ends were cut back, 7 bases at V and 0 bases at J, with 12 bases in the middle. CDR3 DNA sequence: TGCAGCGGAGGGAGGGGAATGAACACTGAAGCTTTCTTT. Its translation is CSGGRGMNTEAFF. The full variable domain, completed using reference TRBV29-1 and TRBJ1-1, is SAVISQKPSRDICQRGTSLTIQCQVDSQVTMMFWYRQQPGQSLTLIATANQGSEATYESGFVIDKFPISRPNLTFSTLTVSNMSPEDSSIYLCSGGRGMNTEAFFGQGTRLTVV.

This clone occurred a few times. CDR3 residues: CASSNGDQAFF. The CDR3 DNA is TGTGCCAGTAGTAACGGGGATCAAGCTTTCTTT. The J gene is TRBJ1-1, the V gene TRBV19; D is unclear. CDR1 is LNHDA and CDR2 is SQIVND in the germline V gene (reference sequence). This CDR3 spans 11 amino acids. V lost 4 bases, J lost 9 bases, and 9 bases lay in between.

V gene TRBV19 combines with J gene TRBJ1-1, with 9 positions matching TRBD1. V was clipped by 6 bases and J by 4 bases; unmatched bases: 3. Germline loops: CDR1 LNHDA, CDR2 SQIVND (reference sequence). The CDR3 is made up of 13 amino acids. The DNA for the CDR3 is TGTGCCAGTAGACAGGGGGCAGGCACTGAAGCTTTCTTT. Translation gives CASRQGAGTEAFF.

The rearrangement joins TRBV6-1 to TRBJ2-2, with D perhaps TRBD1 (5 bases). The CDR3 runs to 14 residues. V was shortened by 3 bases and J by 6 bases, with 11 bases between the two germline ends. Germline V gene lookup returns CDR1 MNHNS and CDR2 SASEGT. CDR3 bases: TGTGCCAGCAGTGAGGGTGGGGCTTCCGGGGAGCTGTTTTTT. Translation: CASSEGGASGELFF.

This rearrangement joins TRBV6-1 to TRBJ1-1; no definite D call. Deletions cut 0 bases from V and 0 bases from J, with 5 bases between. Germline CDR1 MNHNS, CDR2 SASEGT. CDR3 size: 14 residues. The CDR3, as DNA: TGTGCCAGCAGTGAAGCCCAGGTGAACACTGAAGCTTTCTTT. It encodes CASSEAQVNTEAFF.

The chain has TRBV5-6 and TRBJ1-1; 10 bases match TRBD1. Trimming took 2 bases from V and 6 from J; bases not matched to a gene: 1. The germline gives CDR1 SGHDT, CDR2 YYEEEE. The CDR3 is made up of 13 amino acids. As DNA, the CDR3 is TGTGCCAGCAGCTTCGGGACAGGGGCTGAAGCTTTCTTT. As protein: CASSFGTGAEAFF.

J is TRBJ2-5 and V is TRBV7-9; D call uncertain. The CDR3 contains 12 residues. The germline gives CDR1 SEHNR, CDR2 FQNEAQ (reference sequence). Trimming shortened V by 3 bases and J by 5 bases, and 7 bases separated the two germline ends. The CDR3 protein is CASSFVSETQYF. The CDR3 DNA sequence: TGTGCCAGCAGCTTTGTCTCGGAGACCCAGTACTTC.

This chain joins TRBV5-1 and TRBJ1-2; maybe TRBD1 (5 bases). Trimming stripped 4 bases from V and 0 bases from J, with 16 bases between. CDR1 is SGHRS and CDR2 is YFSETQ in the germline V gene. The CDR3 contains 16 residues. CDR3: CASSERMGEANYGYTF. CDR3 in DNA: TGCGCCAGCAGCGAAAGAATGGGGGAGGCTAACTATGGCTACACCTTC.

This clone was seen more than once but under ten times. The rearrangement links TRBV7-9 to TRBJ2-3, with 11 bases that match TRBD2. This CDR3 is 15 amino acids long. J was trimmed by 3 bases and V by 5 bases; bases with no gene match: 4. Germline CDR1 and CDR2: SEHNR and FQNEAQ (reference sequence). CDR3 nucleotide sequence: TGTGCCAGCAGCAGAGGGACTAGCGGAACAGATACGCAGTATTTT. Protein sequence: CASSRGTSGTDTQYF.

The sample holds a few counts of this clone. The chain recombines TRBV2 with TRBJ1-1; D is possibly TRBD1 (5 bases). The CDR3 runs 13 residues. V was pared by 4 bases and J by 4 bases, with 10 bases between. The germline V gene has CDR1 SNHLY and CDR2 FYNNEI. Here the CDR3 DNA reads TGTGCCAGCAGTGTTGGTGACAGCACTGAAGCTTTCTTT. This encodes CASSVGDSTEAFF.

The chain uses TRBV5-1 and TRBJ2-3, with TRBD1 matching 10 bases. This CDR3 spans 16 amino acids. V was pared by 4 bases and J by 2 bases, with 7 bases of the junction left unmatched. CDR1 is SGHRS and CDR2 is YFSETQ in the germline V gene. The DNA of the CDR3 is TGCGCCAGCAGCCCGGGGACAGGGGCGTTCACAGATACGCAGTATTTT. Its protein product is CASSPGTGAFTDTQYF.

The chain combines TRBV29-1 with TRBJ1-1; D unresolved. V was trimmed by 1 base and J by 0 bases, leaving 9 bases between them. This CDR3 spans 14 amino acids. Germline values: CDR1 SQVTM, CDR2 ANQGSEA. The CDR3 coding sequence is TGCAGCGTTGAAGCCGCGGGGATGAACACTGAAGCTTTCTTT. It encodes CSVEAAGMNTEAFF.

This clone was seen a single time. The chain has TRBV5-8 and TRBJ1-3; D is perhaps TRBD1 (5 bases). The CDR3 runs to 14 residues. Trimming cost V 2 bases and J 3 bases, with 9 bases left between them. CDR1 and CDR2 from the germline V gene are SGHTS and YDEGEE. This chain's CDR3 is CASSFARVGNTIYF. CDR3 nucleotides: TGTGCCAGCAGCTTCGCCAGGGTTGGAAACACCATATATTTT.